Listed below are T cell receptor beta chains from one sample, sequenced in a study of shared clonotypes between healthy human individuals. The protocol was immunoSEQ multiplex PCR, while the TCRdb copy is restricted to in-frame clones and leaves out a portion. In the table there are about 980,000 clones, less than 85% of which are singletons. What was sequenced was memory CD4+ T cells sorted from blood. The receptors here all came from a man younger than 30 in good health. Both conserved end residues are part of each CDR3. Each record gives: V gene, clone size, D gene, J gene, CDR3 protein. The D gene is left open where the match is weak. Some rows mark clone size as missing; the rest say once, few, many or name a class of expanded clone.

>TRBV30|.|.|TRBJ2-7
CAWRSGAGSYEQYF
>TRBV27|.|TRBD1|TRBJ1-3
CASSLTGSSGNTIYF
>TRBV7-9|.|.|TRBJ2-1
CASSRVSYNEQFF
>TRBV4-1|.|.|TRBJ1-4
CASSQAGRGGEKLFF
>TRBV6-1|.|TRBD2|TRBJ2-5
CASSEATSGSGQTQYF
>TRBV27|.|.|TRBJ2-3
CASSTGFPSTDTQYF
>TRBV6-1|.|.|TRBJ2-7
CASARDWTYEQYF
>TRBV11-3|.|.|TRBJ2-3
CASSTDTDTQYF
>TRBV7-2|once|.|TRBJ2-2
CASSFVGTTGELFF
>TRBV29-1|.|.|TRBJ1-1
CSARTVNTEAFF
>TRBV30|.|.|TRBJ1-6
CAWSKGLWQGNSPLHF
>TRBV10-3|.|.|TRBJ2-7
CAISAAYEQYF
>TRBV25-1|.|.|TRBJ2-5
CASSATGTRRQETQYF
>TRBV5-1|.|.|TRBJ1-1
CASSPDPGGMNTEAFF